This T cell receptor beta chain was captured by sequencing in a study of blood T cell repertoires in COVID-19. On the study more broadly: T cells, B-cell-depleted T cells, or PBMCs provided the cDNA or gDNA that served as material.

The germline V gene encodes CDR1 LGHDT and CDR2 YNNKEL (reference sequence). V was pared by 1 base and J by 12 bases, with 13 bases between. The CDR3 loop spans 13 amino acids. Methods used by the authors: Researchers report that nucleated cell counts were estimated from reference gene primer amplification. Clones were sequenced by immunoSEQ multiplex PCR, and TCRdb holds only the in-frame ones, with some missing. V and J calls and clone size are those listed in that table; D and trimming were worked out from the DNA. The data contain 200,000 to 250,000 clones, approximately 86% of them singletons. Categorization into cohorts depended on clinical history that participants reported.

The chain has TRBV3-1 (or the pseudogene TRBV3-2) and TRBJ2-4; D possibly corresponds to TRBD1 (6 bases). The sequencing sample was made of PBMCs or T cells enriched from blood (not recorded which). The clonotype originates from a woman in her 30s with acute COVID-19. Written as DNA, the CDR3 is TGTGCCAGCAGCCAAGCCCCGGACAGTCGTCAGTACTTC. Protein: CASSQAPDSRQYF.